This T cell receptor (beta chain) stems from a study of blood T cell repertoires in COVID-19 (dated by TCRdb to the early 2020s). As for the study more broadly: Samples from collaborators originated in the United States, Italy and Spain and spanned both the acute and convalescent phases of COVID-19. The prospective study material was composed of cDNA or gDNA derived from T cells, B-cell-depleted T cells, or PBMCs. Subjects who had been exposed to COVID-19, were actively infected with it, or had recovered from it provided the deeply sampled blood TCRbeta repertoires that made up the dataset. The repertoires were released in a freely available public database intended as a resource for research on the immune response to SARS-CoV-2. The samples were drawn from the first 160 participants of the ongoing ImmuneRACE study and from over 950 subjects provided by 6 global collaborators. Sample metadata almost always included a de-identified subject ID, COVID-19 status, age in years and sex. Where HLA class I and class II types were available, the types were taken from metadata supplied by the sample provider, not from assay-based typing. What the research found in general, with its limitations: The quantity of clinical and demographic metadata differed by source and by participant and was supplied without curation.

In Seattle, one collaborating source enrolled patients while the infection was active and tracked those patients longitudinally over the course of disease. Whole blood was collected in K2EDTA tubes by collaborating institutions according to the institutions' own protocols. For TCRbeta analysis, collaborators shipped samples in one of three forms: frozen whole blood, isolated PBMCs, or DNA extracted from either of those sample types. TCRbeta CDR3 regions were amplified from genomic DNA by means of the immunoSEQ Assay, a bias-controlled multiplex PCR. Processing in the source paper ran as follows. Within the assay, amplification of reference gene primers was used to estimate how many nucleated cells each sample contained. Sequence reads were collapsed and filtered to measure the absolute abundance of every unique TCRbeta CDR3 rearrangement. For each sample, productive Simpson clonality was calculated by taking the square root of Simpson's diversity index across productive rearrangements. As stored in TCRdb, this immuneACCESS dataset retains in-frame rearrangements with V and J assigned. A fraction of the clones does not appear; measured against another copy, unresolved V genes explain less than half of the discrepancy, and the remainder lacks a known reason. V and J calls and clone size are as listed in that table; D and trimming were resolved from the DNA. Counted in this sample were 250,000 or so clones; over 90% of them appeared once. Jointly, the top ten make up more than 0.65% of the sample.

From its cysteine to its phenylalanine, the CDR3 spans 13 amino acids. Only CDR3 DNA is held: 39 bases, read in frame from base 1. V and J lose 6 bases and 2 bases, and a span of 12 bases separates them. CDR1 and CDR2 (SQVTM, ANQGSEA) derive from the germline V gene. With respect to this clone: It has no known antigen specificity. No much larger clone exists at a distance of one base, and base qualities are not known.

The sequence derives from a man younger than 40 with COVID-19, enrolled during active disease. The specimen was peripheral blood. Rearrangement joined TRBV29-1 to TRBJ2-3; possibly the D gene is TRBD1, per 6 matching bases. In nucleotides, the sequence is TGCAGCGTCGCAGGGGTTATCACAGATACGCAGTATTTT. It translates as CSVAGVITDTQYF.